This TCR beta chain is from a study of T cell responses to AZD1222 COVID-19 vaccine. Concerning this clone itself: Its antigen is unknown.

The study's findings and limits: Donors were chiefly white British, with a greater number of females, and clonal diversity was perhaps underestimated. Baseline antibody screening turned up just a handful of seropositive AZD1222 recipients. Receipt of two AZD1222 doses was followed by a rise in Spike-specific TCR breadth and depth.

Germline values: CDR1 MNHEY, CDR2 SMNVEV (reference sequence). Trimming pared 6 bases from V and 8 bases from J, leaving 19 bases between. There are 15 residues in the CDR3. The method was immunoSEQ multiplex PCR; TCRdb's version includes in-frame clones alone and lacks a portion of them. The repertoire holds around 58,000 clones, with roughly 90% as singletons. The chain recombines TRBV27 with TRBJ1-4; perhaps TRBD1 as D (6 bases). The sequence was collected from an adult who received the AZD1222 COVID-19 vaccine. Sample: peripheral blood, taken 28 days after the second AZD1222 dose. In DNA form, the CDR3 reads TGTGCCAGCAGGCCCAGCCCCCGGGGGCAGGAAAAACTGTTTTTT. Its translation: CASRPSPRGQEKLFF.